This T cell receptor (beta chain) was documented in a study of cytomegalovirus exposure and HLA in healthy donors. Study-wide findings and caveats: An ancestry cluster, one associated with Asian ancestry, reportedly showed fewer N-insertions than the roughly 700-donor mean in a later analysis. The authors later found HLA-associated TCR beta chains more clonally expanded than equally common others. Associated with cytomegalovirus, according to the listing, were about 160 TCR beta chains. In a later analysis, CMV-associated beta chains were mostly HLA-associated, it appeared.

A multiplex PCR was run with 60 Vbeta primers and 13 Jbeta primers. Measured with immunoSEQ multiplex PCR; TCRdb has only the in-frame clones, and not every one. The sample holds fewer than 30,000 clones. The V gene's germline CDR1 is SGHNT and CDR2 YENEEA. The trim removed 3 bases at V and 5 bases at J, leaving 2 bases unmatched. The CDR3 totals 13 residues. Notes on this clone: Antigen: not known.

The specimen sequenced was PBMCs. The source is a man aged 30 to 45 in good health and CMV-seronegative. The V gene is TRBV11-3, the J gene TRBJ1-2, with 8 bases matching TRBD1. The CDR3 DNA is TGTGCCAGCAGCTTTCAGGGGGCGTATGGCTACACCTTC. Protein sequence: CASSFQGAYGYTF.